This TCR beta chain was profiled in a study of T cells in Graves' hyperthyroidism and ophthalmopathy. Study-level points and caveats: Blood also carried most thyroid clonotypes expanded above 0.001. Ophthalmopathy prediction by the model preceded onset by a median roughly 6 months.

Template material for amplifying TCR beta CDR3 regions consisted of RNA transcripts. HTBI primers were employed in a first-round RT-PCR of the TCR CDR3. Via MiXCR, TCRdb re-called the multiplex PCR reads, giving one row per CDR3 protein. The table has approximately 500,000 distinct CDR3 sequences, 46% seen once. Germline-derived CDR1 and CDR2 are KGHSY and FQNENV. The CDR3 is made up of 14 amino acids. Stable Graves' hyperthyroidism denoted no ophthalmopathy progression over 18 months. Uncontrolled infection, other autoimmune disease, pregnancy or lactation excluded patients. Turning to this clonotype: Its specificity is unknown. Since a much larger clone is just one base distant, this may be a read error.

The V gene is TRBV16, the J gene TRBJ2-7; the D gene could be TRBD1 or TRBD2 (5 bases each). What was sequenced was peripheral blood or thyroid tissue (not recorded which). This TCR was recovered from a woman aged 18-29 years with Graves' hyperthyroidism. The CDR3 protein is CASSQGTNFYGQYF. CDR3 nucleotides: TGTGCCAGCAGCCAAGGGACCAACTTCTACGGGCAGTACTTC.